The entry below gives a single TCR beta chain sequence along with its context. What it recognizes is unknown. The PCR contained 60 Vbeta and 13 Jbeta primers. The method was immunoSEQ multiplex PCR; TCRdb's version includes in-frame clones alone and lacks a portion of them. In all, the sample yields 63,000 or so clones. The data belong to a study of cytomegalovirus exposure and HLA in healthy donors. Broader study findings: Specificity for CMV antigens was confirmed in vitro for a few of the CMV-associated chains.

Sequenced: PBMCs. The TCR sequence derives from a boy aged 10-17 years in good health and CMV-seronegative.

The CDR3 is CASSLSGTGYYGYTF. The CDR3 DNA sequence: TGTGCCAGCAGCTTGTCCGGGACAGGGTACTATGGCTACACCTTC. The V call is TRBV5-6, the J call TRBJ1-2; 9 bases agree with TRBD1. In germline, CDR1 is SGHDT, CDR2 YYEEEE. CDR3 length: 15 residues. Unmatched junction bases numbered 4, after V lost 1 base and J lost 3 bases.